The rows below give T cell receptor beta chains drawn from one sample of a study of blood T cell repertoires in COVID-19. Produced via immunoSEQ multiplex PCR; TCRdb's table is partial and in-frame only. The table shows 75,000 to 90,000 clones, with about 92% occurring only once. Sequencing used peripheral blood. The source of these receptors is a man between 18 and 35 years old with COVID-19, enrolled during active disease. The CDR3 runs from the conserved cysteine through the conserved F or W. Fields, in order: V gene, J gene, clone size, D gene, CDR3 DNA, CDR3 protein. The D gene is left open where the match is weak. Only part of the rows carry a size: once, few, many, or a class if the clone is expanded.

>TRBV29-1|TRBJ1-1|NA|NA
TGCAGCGTTGGCACGGACACTGAAGCTTTCTTT
CSVGTDTEAFF
>TRBV29-1|TRBJ1-1|NA|NA
TGCAGCGTAAACAGGGAAGGAGCTTTCTTT
CSVNREGAFF
>TRBV7-2|TRBJ2-1|NA|TRBD2
TGTGCCAGCAGCTTTACCGGGACTACGGCCAATGAGCAGTTCTTC
CASSFTGTTANEQFF
>TRBV7-2|TRBJ2-7|NA|NA
TGTGCCAGCAGCCCCCAGACAGGTTTCTACGAGCAGTACTTC
CASSPQTGFYEQYF
>TRBV18|TRBJ2-3|NA|TRBD2
TGTGCCAGCTCACCAAGCGGGAGGGCCTTAGATACGCAGTATTTT
CASSPSGRALDTQYF
>TRBV18|TRBJ1-5|NA|TRBD1
TGTGCCAGCTCACCTACGACAGGGAAGCCCCAGCATTTT
CASSPTTGKPQHF
>TRBV27|TRBJ2-2|NA|NA
TGTGCCAGCAGGCTGGGGCCTATCACCGGGGAGCTGTTTTTT
CASRLGPITGELFF
>TRBV5-1|TRBJ2-7|NA|NA
TGCGCCAGCAGCGTTACGAGCTCCTACGAGCAGTACTTC
CASSVTSSYEQYF
>TRBV7-2|TRBJ1-5|few|TRBD1
TGTGCCAGCAGCTTCGGGACAGGGACCAATCAGCCCCAGCATTTT
CASSFGTGTNQPQHF
>TRBV2|TRBJ2-7|NA|TRBD1
TGTGCCAGCTCGACGGGACAGGGTTACGAGCAGTACTTC
CASSTGQGYEQYF
>TRBV4-1|TRBJ2-5|NA|NA
TGCGCCAGCAGCCAAGGGTGGGTATCGGAGGGAGAGACCCAGTACTTC
CASSQGWVSEGETQYF
>TRBV19|TRBJ2-3|once|TRBD1
TGTGCCAGTAGTTCCACCGACAGGGGGCTATCCAGGACCTCGCAGGAAGGCACAGATACGCAGTATTTT
CASSSTDRGLSRTSQEGTDTQYF
>TRBV7-9|TRBJ2-7|NA|TRBD1
TGTGCCAGCAGCTTACCGGGACAGGGTTACGAGCAGTACTTC
CASSLPGQGYEQYF
>TRBV29-1|TRBJ2-6|NA|NA
TGCAGCGTTCGGGGCTCTGGGGCCAACGTCCTGACTTTC
CSVRGSGANVLTF
>TRBV5-1|TRBJ1-1|NA|TRBD1
TGCGCCAGCGCCGGGACTACAGGGGGCACCACTGAAGCTTTCTTT
CASAGTTGGTTEAFF
>TRBV28|TRBJ2-4|once|TRBD2
TGTGCCAGCAGCCTCCCCGGGACTAGTGAGATTCAGTACTTC
CASSLPGTSEIQYF
>TRBV27|TRBJ1-5|NA|NA
TGTGCCAGCAGATCTCTAAGGGGAATCAATCAGCCCCAGCATTTT
CASRSLRGINQPQHF
>TRBV18|TRBJ2-2|NA|NA
TGTGCCAGCTCACCATCCCAGCCGGGACAAGGGGCTCTTCAGGACAGCACCGGGGAGCTGTTTTTT
CASSPSQPGQGALQDSTGELFF
>TRBV19|TRBJ2-4|NA|TRBD2
TGTGCCAGTAGTATGTGGCCTAGCGGGAGCCGTGGCACCAAAAACATTCAGTACTTC
CASSMWPSGSRGTKNIQYF
>TRBV28|TRBJ2-7|NA|TRBD2
TGTGCCAGCTCGGACCCGGGACTAGCTGCCTACGAGCAGTACTTC
CASSDPGLAAYEQYF
>TRBV4-3|TRBJ1-2|NA|NA
TGCGCCAGCAGCCAAGATCTCCCAGGGGAAGGTGTAATACGTGGCTACACCTTC
CASSQDLPGEGVIRGYTF
>TRBV5-8|TRBJ1-3|NA|NA
TGTGCCAGCAGCTTCGGGAGCTCTGGAAACACCATATATTTT
CASSFGSSGNTIYF
>TRBV4-3|TRBJ2-1|NA|NA
TGCGCCAGCAGCCAAGATAGGAGGCAGCGGCAGTTCTTC
CASSQDRRQRQFF
>TRBV2|TRBJ2-7|NA|TRBD2
TGTGCCATATCCGGGACTAGCGGGATCTACGAGCAGTACTTC
CAISGTSGIYEQYF